A single sample gave rise to the 28 T cell receptor beta chains below, sequenced in a study of control samples from healthy donors and cancer patients (dated by TCRdb to 2018 to 2020). To prepare the library, the immunoSEQ multiplex PCR assay was applied. The immuneACCESS repertoire file appears here via TCRdb, limited to in-frame rearrangements. These files lack a portion of the clones; in checked studies, under half of the deficit traces to unresolved V genes, and the cause of the others is not known. For this sample there are 350,000 to 450,000 clones; 75% to 95% appear just once. 5% to 7% of the sample belongs to the ten largest clones. Input material: PBMCs. Receptors originate from a man in his forties with head and neck cancer.

The chain employs TRBV28 and TRBJ1-1; D uncertain. The ends were cut back, 7 bases at V and 1 base at J, with 13 bases in the middle. In germline, CDR1 is MDHEN, CDR2 SYDVKM. The CDR3 is 14 residues long. The CDR3 reads CASNSGATNTEAFF. The CDR3 region has the DNA TGTGCCAGCAATAGTGGAGCTACGAACACTGAAGCTTTCTTT. Complete variable domain (other parts from reference TRBV28 and TRBJ1-1): DVKVTQSSRYLVKRTGEKVFLECVQDMDHENMFWYRQDPGLGLRLIYFSYDVKMKEKGDIPEGYSVSREKKERFSLILESASTNQTSMYLCASNSGATNTEAFFGQGTRLTVV.

The CDR3 protein is CASSPVRDSNEKLFF. The CDR3 nucleotides are TGTGCCAGCAGCCCCGTCAGGGACAGTAATGAAAAACTGTTTTTT. This chain joins TRBV9 and TRBJ1-4, with 7 bases lining up with TRBD1. Germline loops: CDR1 SGDLS, CDR2 YYNGEE. J lost 4 bases, V lost 4 bases, and 7 bases had no gene match. The CDR3 sequence is 15 residues long.

The chain carries TRBV7-3 and TRBJ2-5; D is possibly TRBD2 (6 bases). The CDR3 spans 17 residues. CDR1 and CDR2 (germline): SGHTA, FQGTGA. V lost 5 bases, J lost 1 base, and 20 bases lay in between. The CDR3 nucleotides are TGTGCCAGCAGCATCTCGGGGGTTAGTGGCCCCCAAGAGACCCAGTACTTC. Encoded protein: CASSISGVSGPQETQYF.

The rearrangement uses TRBV28 and TRBJ2-5; D assignment may be TRBD1 or TRBD2 (7 bases each). The germline V gene encodes CDR1 MDHEN and CDR2 SYDVKM. This CDR3 has 14 amino acids. Trimming removed 8 bases at V and 1 base at J, with 14 bases between. The CDR3 region has the DNA TGTGCCAGCTGTTCAGGGGGGGCCCAAGAGACCCAGTACTTC. Residues: CASCSGGAQETQYF.

The chain uses TRBV29-1 and TRBJ1-1; 8 nucleotides align to TRBD1. CDR1 and CDR2 (germline): SQVTM, ANQGSEA. Trimming took 0 bases from V and 6 from J; bases not matched to a gene: 9. The CDR3 sequence is 15 residues long. The CDR3 loop is CSVEDMGQDFAEAFF. DNA for the CDR3: TGCAGCGTTGAAGATATGGGACAGGACTTCGCTGAAGCTTTCTTT.

The rearrangement links TRBV20-1 to TRBJ1-2; D not resolved. The CDR3 covers 9 residues. The V gene lost 5 bases and the J gene lost 5 bases, with 3 bases spanning the gap. Germline V gene data show CDR1 as DFQATT and CDR2 as SNEGSKA (reference sequence). The CDR3 sequence is CSAQYGYTF. The DNA for the CDR3 is TGCAGTGCTCAATATGGCTACACCTTC.

This rearrangement joins TRBV6-5 to TRBJ2-1; 9 bases agree with TRBD2. CDR1 is MNHEY and CDR2 is SVGAGI in the germline V gene. V trimming: 6 bases; J trimming: 7 bases; junction bases outside the gene matches: 10. CDR3 length: 15 residues. In nucleotides, the CDR3 is TGTGCCAGCAGCCTCGGGGCGGGAGGGCGGAATGAGCAGTTCTTC. It specifies CASSLGAGGRNEQFF.

The rearrangement joins TRBV29-1 to TRBJ1-1, with D tentatively TRBD1 (5 bases). The germline V gene has CDR1 SQVTM and CDR2 ANQGSEA. There are 13 residues in the CDR3. Deletions cut 4 bases from V and 5 bases from J, with 14 bases between. The CDR3 region has the DNA TGCAGCGTTGTTGGGGGATTGGGGACTGAAGCTTTCTTT. This codes for CSVVGGLGTEAFF.

V and J are TRBV12-3 or TRBV12-4 and TRBJ2-5; a weak D match, TRBD1 (5 bases). This CDR3 has 12 amino acids. V lost 8 bases, J lost 3 bases, and 10 bases lay in between. The CDR3 here is CASCQGKETQYF. DNA for the CDR3: TGTGCCAGCTGTCAGGGAAAAGAGACCCAGTACTTC.

The rearrangement joins TRBV7-9 to TRBJ2-5; a possible D gene is TRBD2 (5 bases). This CDR3 is built from 14 residues. Germline V gene data show CDR1 as SEHNR and CDR2 as FQNEAQ (reference sequence). V was cut by 1 base and J by 2 bases, with 8 bases left in between. The CDR3 reads CASSLEGGQETQYF. The CDR3 coding sequence is TGTGCCAGCAGCTTAGAAGGAGGTCAAGAGACCCAGTACTTC.

V usage is TRBV9 and J usage is TRBJ2-5; TRBD1 is a possible D gene (5 bases). CDR3 length: 13 amino acids. Trimming cost V 1 base and J 3 bases, with 7 bases left between them. The germline V gene encodes CDR1 SGDLS and CDR2 YYNGEE. In DNA form, the CDR3 reads TGTGCCAGCAGCGTACTACAGGAAGAGACCCAGTACTTC. The encoded protein is CASSVLQEETQYF.

V and J are TRBV11-2 and TRBJ1-4; possible D gene TRBD1, 6 bases. The germline gives CDR1 SGHAT, CDR2 FQNNGV. The CDR3 has 15 residues. V lost 2 bases and J lost 7, with 14 bases in between. The CDR3 DNA follows: TGTGCCAGCAGCTTATTTTCCGGGGGCGGTGAAAAACTGTTTTTT. Its protein product is CASSLFSGGGEKLFF.

This chain connects TRBV29-1 to TRBJ2-7, with D perhaps assigned TRBD1 or TRBD2 (6 bases each). The CDR3 has 14 amino acids. Germline V gene data show CDR1 as SQVTM and CDR2 as ANQGSEA. V lost 8 bases to trimming and J lost 4 bases, with 21 bases between them. CDR3 DNA sequence: TGCAGCTTCGCTAGGGGGGCCGTGGGTTACGAGCAGTACTTC. Protein product: CSFARGAVGYEQYF.

Only one count was recorded for this clone. This chain uses TRBV3-1 (or the pseudogene TRBV3-2) with TRBJ2-7; a possible D gene is TRBD1 (6 bases). V was shortened by 1 base and J by 4 bases, with 14 bases between the two germline ends. Germline CDR1 reads LGHDT; CDR2 reads YNNKEL (reference sequence). The CDR3 loop spans 15 amino acids. CDR3 sequence: CASSQGTGRGYEQYF. The CDR3, as DNA: TGTGCCAGCAGCCAAGGGACCGGCAGGGGATACGAGCAGTACTTC.

The chain couples TRBV7-9 to TRBJ2-5; no reliable D call. V was pared by 4 bases and J by 14 bases, with 14 bases between. CDR1 is SEHNR, CDR2 FQNEAQ, per germline (reference sequence). The CDR3 runs 11 residues. The CDR3 loop reads CASSWALVTYF. The DNA of the CDR3 is TGTGCCAGCAGCTGGGCCCTCGTAACCTACTTC.

The genes are TRBV9 and TRBJ2-5; no clear D gene. The length of the CDR3 is 14 residues. Germline assignment: CDR1 SGDLS and CDR2 YYNGEE. The V end was cut by 0 bases, the J end by 1 base, with 7 bases between. The CDR3 bases are TGTGCCAGCAGCGTAGGATTGGGCCAAGAGACCCAGTACTTC. This codes for CASSVGLGQETQYF.

The chain carries TRBV5-4 and TRBJ1-5, with D unclear. The V end was cut by 3 bases, the J end by 9 bases, with 13 bases between. Germline CDR1 reads SGHNT; CDR2 reads YYREEE (reference sequence). The CDR3 is made up of 13 amino acids. CDR3 sequence (DNA): TGTGCCAGCAGCTGGACCGATCCTAGGCCCCAGCATTTT. It is translated as CASSWTDPRPQHF.

This clone was recorded only once. This chain uses TRBV27 with TRBJ2-3; TRBD1 or TRBD2 may be the D gene (6 bases each). This CDR3 has 15 residues. The ends were cut back, 5 bases at V and 1 base at J, with 13 bases in the middle. Per the germline V gene, CDR1 is MNHEY and CDR2 is SMNVEV (reference sequence). The CDR3 DNA sequence: TGTGCCAGCAGTCCCTACAGGGAGGGCACAGATACGCAGTATTTT. It encodes CASSPYREGTDTQYF.

This sequence joins TRBV9 and TRBJ1-2, with TRBD1 identical over 10 bases. Germline CDR1 and CDR2: SGDLS and YYNGEE. This CDR3 is 16 amino acids long. J gave up 4 bases and V 3 bases, and 9 bases lay outside the gene matches. The CDR3 protein is CASSATGTGAGYGYTF. The CDR3, as DNA: TGTGCCAGCAGCGCCACCGGGACAGGGGCGGGCTATGGCTACACCTTC. Looking up the rest from reference TRBV9 and TRBJ1-2 gives the full variable domain: DSGVTQTPKHLITATGQRVTLRCSPRSGDLSVYWYQQSLDQGLQFLIQYYNGEERAKGNILERFSAQQFPDLHSELNLSSLELGDSALYFCASSATGTGAGYGYTFGSGTRLTVV.

This clone has only a few counts. The V call is TRBV12-3 or TRBV12-4, the J call TRBJ1-5; 7 nucleotides align to TRBD1. The CDR3 contains 13 residues. J gave up 5 bases and V 7 bases, and 5 bases lay outside the gene matches. CDR3 bases: TGTGCCAGCACCCGACAGGGCGATCAGCCCCAGCATTTT. It yields the protein CASTRQGDQPQHF.

The chain employs TRBV30 and TRBJ1-2, with 8 nucleotides matching TRBD1. V was clipped by 2 bases and J by 6 bases; unmatched bases: 11. The CDR3 extends over 15 amino acids. From germline, CDR1 is GTSNPN and CDR2 SVGIG (reference sequence). The chain's CDR3 is CAWSPPRGQGDGYTF. The CDR3, as DNA: TGTGCCTGGAGTCCACCCCGAGGACAGGGAGATGGCTACACCTTC.

The gene calls are TRBV5-3 and TRBJ1-5; weak D call: TRBD1 (6 bases). TRBV5-3 is an open reading frame, and its role is uncertain. Between the trimmed V and J ends, which lost 9 bases and 2 bases, there was a span of 21 bases. The CDR3 runs 16 residues. CDR3 residues: CATWGVWDTGNQPQHF. In nucleotides, the CDR3 is TGTGCCACCTGGGGAGTTTGGGACACGGGCAATCAGCCCCAGCATTTT.

The chain is built from TRBV18 and TRBJ2-7, with D possibly being TRBD1 (5 bases). Trimming shortened V by 2 bases and J by 3 bases, and 8 bases separated the two germline ends. Germline assignment: CDR1 KGHSH and CDR2 LQKENI. The length of the CDR3 is 13 residues. The CDR3 DNA reads TGTGCCAGCTCACCAAACAGGTACTACGAGCAGTACTTC. Amino acids: CASSPNRYYEQYF.

V usage is TRBV7-2 and J usage is TRBJ2-1; D gene unclear. Germline CDR1 SGHTA, CDR2 FQGNSA. V lost 5 bases and J lost 1, with 6 bases in between. CDR3 length equals 13 residues. The CDR3 nucleotides read TGTGCCAGCAGCCTAGAATCCTACAATGAGCAGTTCTTC. Translating gives CASSLESYNEQFF.

The chain joins TRBV7-9 to TRBJ2-7; 7 bases map to TRBD1. Germline V gene data show CDR1 as SEHNR and CDR2 as FQNEAQ (reference sequence). Trimming took 1 base from V and 2 from J; bases not matched to a gene: 2. The CDR3 extends over 14 amino acids. The CDR3 spells CASSLVDRAYEQYF. The CDR3 DNA follows: TGTGCCAGCAGCTTAGTAGACAGGGCCTACGAGCAGTACTTC.

This chain uses TRBV18 with TRBJ1-4; 8 nucleotides match TRBD1. CDR1 and CDR2 (germline): KGHSH, LQKENI. This CDR3 comprises 17 residues. With V trimmed by 0 bases and J by 8 bases, 11 bases remained unmatched. CDR3 coding DNA: TGTGCCAGCTCACCACCGGGACAGGATCGCGCGGAAGAAAAACTGTTTTTT. Encoded protein: CASSPPGQDRAEEKLFF.

V and J are TRBV28 and TRBJ1-1, with 7 bases fitting TRBD1. J was trimmed by 8 bases and V by 6 bases; bases with no gene match: 12. The CDR3 extends over 14 amino acids. CDR1 MDHEN and CDR2 SYDVKM come from the germline V gene. CDR3 sequence: CASRPDRVISEAFF. CDR3 bases: TGTGCCAGCAGACCAGACAGGGTTATTTCAGAAGCTTTCTTT.

The chain is built from TRBV7-2 and TRBJ1-1, with D uncertain. Looked up from germline, CDR1 is SGHTA and CDR2 is FQGNSA. Deletions cut 1 base from V and 4 bases from J, with 10 bases between. The CDR3 extends over 14 amino acids. The CDR3 DNA reads as TGTGCCAGCAGCTTAGGTAGTGGAGGCACTGAAGCTTTCTTT. Protein sequence: CASSLGSGGTEAFF.